These 7 T cell receptor beta chains were all obtained from the same sample, sequenced in a study of blood T cells in healthy people across ages. Using a J-beta primer mix together with a sample-barcoded 5' primer, a second PCR was run for about 7 to 12 cycles. TCRdb reprocessed the 5' RACE reads via MiXCR and lists one record per CDR3 protein. The sample holds around 800,000 distinct CDR3 sequences; about 46% are singletons and the top ten take about a sixth. The sample consisted of blood. The origin of the receptors is a man of 80 years or more in good health.

V gene TRBV7-6 combines with J gene TRBJ2-7, with TRBD1 as a possible D gene (5 bases). CDR3 length: 13 amino acids. V dropped 5 bases and J dropped 3 bases, with 11 bases sitting between them. CDR1 is SGHVS, CDR2 FNYEAQ, per germline. CDR3 amino acids: CASSPGQIYEQYF. CDR3 sequence (DNA): TGTGCCAGCAGCCCAGGACAAATCTACGAGCAGTACTTC.

This clonotype was picked up many times. The chain is built from TRBV7-8 and TRBJ2-7; tentatively, D is TRBD2 (5 bases). CDR3 size: 13 residues. Germline V gene sequence: CDR1 SGHVS, CDR2 FQNEAQ. V gave up 2 bases and J gave up 6 bases, with 11 bases separating them. The CDR3 sequence is CASSLPRGGEQYF. The CDR3 DNA follows: TGTGCCAGCAGCTTACCTAGAGGAGGCGAGCAGTACTTC.

A note on this clonotype: Sequence at one end of the junction differs from germline and may be a read error. V is TRBV27 and J is TRBJ2-3, with 7 bases identical to TRBD1. The germline V gene encodes CDR1 MNHEY and CDR2 SMNVEV (reference sequence). CDR3 length: 12 residues. The CDR3 region is CAGSGDSPTQYF. CDR3 nucleotide sequence: TGTGCCGGCAGTGGGGACAGCCCGACGCAGTATTTT.

A single count supports this clonotype. CDR3 sequence: CASSLTSGGNTGELFF. The CDR3, as DNA: TGTGCCAGCAGCTTGACTAGCGGGGGAAACACCGGGGAGCTGTTTTTT. The gene calls are TRBV7-2 and TRBJ2-2; 12 bases are a match to TRBD2. J lost 2 bases, V lost 3 bases, and 1 base had no gene match. CDR1 is SGHTA and CDR2 is FQGNSA in the germline V gene. The CDR3 sequence is 16 residues long.

This chain joins TRBV5-5 and TRBJ2-5, with D hard to call. V was clipped by 4 bases and J by 2 bases, with 12 bases between them. Per germline, CDR1 SGHKS and CDR2 YYEKEE (reference sequence). This CDR3 has 14 amino acids. The chain's CDR3 is CASSAGPVQETQYF. DNA of the CDR3: TGTGCCAGCAGCGCCGGACCAGTACAAGAGACCCAGTACTTC. Looking up the rest from reference TRBV5-5 and TRBJ2-5 gives the full variable domain: DAGVTQSPTHLIKTRGQQVTLRCSPISGHKSVSWYQQVLGQGPQFIFQYYEKEERGRGNFPDRFSARQFPNYSSELNVNALLLGDSALYLCASSAGPVQETQYFGPGTRLLVL.

This clonotype has just a few counts. The genes are TRBV24-1 and TRBJ2-3; D is possibly TRBD2 (6 bases). The CDR3 is 15 residues long. V was clipped by 4 bases and J by 4 bases, with 14 bases between them. CDR1 KGHDR and CDR2 SFDVKD come from the germline V gene. Here the CDR3 DNA reads TGTGCCACCAGTGAGGGCGGGGAAGGAGCAGATACGCAGTATTTT. Translation gives CATSEGGEGADTQYF.

Comments on this clonotype: One end of the junction does not line up with germline, which may come from a read error. CDR3: CAGSPGQGQQETQFF. The CDR3 nucleotides are TGTGCCGGCAGCCCCGGCCAGGGACAGCAAGAGACCCAGTTCTTC. The chain recombines TRBV7-3 with TRBJ2-5, with TRBD1 matching 7 bases. The DNA end is more similar to TRBJ2-1, so the J call may be wrong. Germline loops: CDR1 SGHTA, CDR2 FQGTGA. This CDR3 contains 15 residues.